The TCR beta chain under discussion was sequenced for a study of T-cell memory formation after mild COVID-19 (dated by TCRdb to the early 2020s). As for the study more broadly: Most TCR sequence clusters were specific to one of the two donors. Longitudinal TCRalpha and TCRbeta repertoire sequencing tracked T-cell clones expanding and contracting after mild COVID-19 in two donors. The cohort comprised two young, previously healthy adult volunteers, one female and one male.

CDR1 and CDR2, looked up from the germline V gene, are SGDLS and YYNGEE. V trim: 4 bases; J trim: 7 bases; unmatched bases: 12. Including the terminal cysteine and phenylalanine, the CDR3 comprises 15 residues. The CDR3 DNA has 45 bases and is translated from base 1. Instrument used: Illumina NovaSeq 6000. Using 5'RACE with constant-segment primers, TCRalpha and TCRbeta cDNA libraries were constructed, with sample barcodes and unique molecular identifiers added in the process. Trizol reagent was used to extract RNA from every sample. Amplification of the libraries took two PCR steps, and the second step added a second sample barcode plus Illumina TruSeq adapters. Libraries were sequenced on an Illumina NovaSeq with 2 x 150 bp paired-end reads. As for how the authors treated the data: The reads were demultiplexed and collapsed into UMI-guided consensus sequences using migec v1.2.7. Using mixcr v2.1.11, UMI consensuses were aligned to TRA and TRB V and J templates and then assembled into clonotypes. Expanded or contracted clonotypes were those called significant by both edgeR and NoisET, with noise models trained on biological replicates. For edgeR calls, the thresholds were a false discovery rate-adjusted p below 0.01 and a log2 fold-change of 1. As an exploratory analysis of dynamics, max-normalized trajectories of the 1000 most abundant clonotypes were examined by PCA with hierarchical clustering. Each responding clone was given a CD4 or CD8 phenotype based on the CD4+ and CD8+ repertoires, which had been sequenced separately. The public reads were run again by TCRdb, first through fastp at Q25 and then through MiXCR, and only productive beta chains were kept. Identical CDR3 protein sequences are pooled into one entry, listed with their most common genes and DNA. What appears here as the V and J calls and clone size reflects TCRdb's work, not the paper's. Present in this sample are around 430,000 distinct CDR3 sequences, 16% of which were seen just once. The ten largest clonotypes hold about a fifth of the sample.

PBMCs were isolated by Ficoll-Paque density gradient centrifugation. As regards this clonotype: This receptor's antigen is unknown. The input lacks base qualities; no much larger clone sits a single base away.

Paper-wide results and their limitations: Only two mild cases were covered in the study, and larger cohorts including severe cases with pre-infection samples were considered necessary. Some responding clones were found in pre-infection memory, which suggests that pre-existing cross-reactive memory T cells took part in the SARS-CoV-2 response. SARS-CoV-2 specificity of the second-wave clones peaking on day 37 was not confirmed. Clones contracting from day 15 to 85 had balanced CD4/CD8 phenotypes, while a second wave expanding from day 15 to 37 was biased towards CD4+. Contracting CD4+ clones were found mainly in CM and EM memory subsets, while CD8+ clones were enriched in EMRA.

This receptor was identified in a young man who had mild COVID-19 (a few samples of this study predate the infection). The sample titles of this study are shuffled in the database, so cell type and time point are left out; the donor was told from shared clones. Recombination linked TRBV9 to TRBJ2-3, with 7 bases aligning to TRBD2. The specimen was PBMCs or a T cell subset sorted from them (not recorded which). For the CDR3, the sequence is CASSFASGARHTQYF. DNA sequence: TGTGCCAGCAGCTTCGCAAGCGGGGCCCGGCATACGCAGTATTTT.